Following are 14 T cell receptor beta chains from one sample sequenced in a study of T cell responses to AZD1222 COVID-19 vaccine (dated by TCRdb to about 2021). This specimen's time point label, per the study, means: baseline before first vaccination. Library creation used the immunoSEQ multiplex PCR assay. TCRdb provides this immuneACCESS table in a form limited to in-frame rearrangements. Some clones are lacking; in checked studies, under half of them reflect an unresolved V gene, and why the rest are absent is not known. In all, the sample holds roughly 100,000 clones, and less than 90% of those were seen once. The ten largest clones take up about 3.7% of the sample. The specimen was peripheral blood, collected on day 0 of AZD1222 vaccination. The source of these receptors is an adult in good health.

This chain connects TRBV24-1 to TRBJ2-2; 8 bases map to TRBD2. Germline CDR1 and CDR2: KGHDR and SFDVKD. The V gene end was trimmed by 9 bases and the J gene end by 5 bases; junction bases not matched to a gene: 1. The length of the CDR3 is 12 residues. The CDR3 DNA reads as TGTGCCACCGGCGGGGGGACCGGGGAGCTGTTTTTT. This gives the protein CATGGGTGELFF.

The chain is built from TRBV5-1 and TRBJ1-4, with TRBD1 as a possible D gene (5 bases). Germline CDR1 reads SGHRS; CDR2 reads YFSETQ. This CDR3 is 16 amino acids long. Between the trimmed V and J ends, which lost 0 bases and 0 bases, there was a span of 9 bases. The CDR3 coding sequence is TGCGCCAGCAGCTTGGACGGGGCCACAACTAATGAAAAACTGTTTTTT. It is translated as CASSLDGATTNEKLFF.

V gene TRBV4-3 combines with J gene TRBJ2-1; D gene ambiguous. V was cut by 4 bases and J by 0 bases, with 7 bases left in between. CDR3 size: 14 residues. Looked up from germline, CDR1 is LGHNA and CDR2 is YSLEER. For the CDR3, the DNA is TGCGCCAGCAGCCGACGGCTCTCCTACAATGAGCAGTTCTTC. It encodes CASSRRLSYNEQFF.

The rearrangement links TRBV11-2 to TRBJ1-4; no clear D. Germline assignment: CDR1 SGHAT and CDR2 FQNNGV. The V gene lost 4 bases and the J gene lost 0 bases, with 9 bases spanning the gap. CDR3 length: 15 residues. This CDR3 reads CASSSSIATNEKLFF. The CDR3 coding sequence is TGTGCCAGCAGCTCTTCGATCGCAACTAATGAAAAACTGTTTTTT.

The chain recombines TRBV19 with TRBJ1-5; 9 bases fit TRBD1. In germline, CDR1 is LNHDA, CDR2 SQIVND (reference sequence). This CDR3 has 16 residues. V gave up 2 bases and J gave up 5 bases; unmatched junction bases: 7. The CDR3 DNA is TGTGCCAGTAGTATATCCCGGGACAGGGTGGATCAGCCCCAGCATTTT. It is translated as CASSISRDRVDQPQHF.

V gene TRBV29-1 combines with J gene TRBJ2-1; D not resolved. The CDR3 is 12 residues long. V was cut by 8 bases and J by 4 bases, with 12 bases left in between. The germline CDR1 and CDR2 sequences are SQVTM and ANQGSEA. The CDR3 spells CSTSLGYNEQFF. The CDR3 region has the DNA TGCAGCACAAGCTTAGGGTACAATGAGCAGTTCTTC.

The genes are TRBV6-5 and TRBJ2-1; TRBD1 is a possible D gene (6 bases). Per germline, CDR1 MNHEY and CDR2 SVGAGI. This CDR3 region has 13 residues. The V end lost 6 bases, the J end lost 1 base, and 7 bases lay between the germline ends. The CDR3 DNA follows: TGTGCCAGCAGGGACAGTTCCTACAATGAGCAGTTCTTC. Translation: CASRDSSYNEQFF.

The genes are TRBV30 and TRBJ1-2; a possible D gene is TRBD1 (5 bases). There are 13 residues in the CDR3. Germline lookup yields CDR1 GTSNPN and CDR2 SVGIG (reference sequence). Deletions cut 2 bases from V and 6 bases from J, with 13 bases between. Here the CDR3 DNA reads TGTGCCTGGAGTCAATCCGGGACGGATGGCTACACCTTC. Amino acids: CAWSQSGTDGYTF.

CDR3 sequence: CASSQDLWGTEAFF. DNA of the CDR3: TGTGCCAGCAGCCAAGATTTGTGGGGCACTGAAGCTTTCTTT. This rearrangement joins TRBV3-1 (or the pseudogene TRBV3-2) to TRBJ1-1; D remains ambiguous. Per the germline V gene, CDR1 is LGHDT and CDR2 is YNNKEL (reference sequence). V was cut by 0 bases and J by 4 bases, with 9 bases left in between. This CDR3 has 14 residues.

CDR3 nucleotide sequence: TGTGCCAGCAGTTACTCGAGCGGCGGAAACATTCAGTACTTC. Encoded protein: CASSYSSGGNIQYF. This chain joins TRBV6-5 and TRBJ2-4, with a weak D call TRBD2 (5 bases). The CDR3 loop spans 14 amino acids. The germline V gene has CDR1 MNHEY and CDR2 SVGAGI. The ends were cut back, 0 bases at V and 6 bases at J, with 9 bases in the middle.

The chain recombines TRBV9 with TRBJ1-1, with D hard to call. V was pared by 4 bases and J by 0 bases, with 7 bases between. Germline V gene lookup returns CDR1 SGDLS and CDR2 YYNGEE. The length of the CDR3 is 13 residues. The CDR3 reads CASSPGLNTEAFF. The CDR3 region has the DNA TGTGCCAGCAGCCCTGGACTGAACACTGAAGCTTTCTTT.

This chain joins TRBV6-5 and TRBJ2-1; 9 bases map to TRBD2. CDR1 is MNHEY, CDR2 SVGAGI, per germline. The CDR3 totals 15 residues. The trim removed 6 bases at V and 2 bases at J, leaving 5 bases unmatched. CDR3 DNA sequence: TGTGCCAGCAGCCAGTTAGCGGGGGCCTACAATGAGCAGTTCTTC. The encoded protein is CASSQLAGAYNEQFF.

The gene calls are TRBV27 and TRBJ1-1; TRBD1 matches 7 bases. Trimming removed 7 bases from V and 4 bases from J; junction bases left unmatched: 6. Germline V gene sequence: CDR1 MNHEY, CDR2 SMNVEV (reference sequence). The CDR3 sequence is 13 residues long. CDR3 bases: TGTGCCAGCATTATCAGGGGGGGCACTGAAGCTTTCTTT. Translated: CASIIRGGTEAFF.

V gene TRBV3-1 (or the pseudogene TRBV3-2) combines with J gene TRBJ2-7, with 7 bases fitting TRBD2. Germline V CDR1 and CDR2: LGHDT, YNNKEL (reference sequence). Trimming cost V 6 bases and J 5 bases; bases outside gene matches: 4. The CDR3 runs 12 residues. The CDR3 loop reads CASRGGPDEQYF. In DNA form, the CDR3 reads TGTGCCAGCAGGGGAGGGCCCGACGAGCAGTACTTC.